This TCR beta chain was profiled in a study of T-cell reconstitution after alpha-beta-depleted transplantation in children (dated by TCRdb to 2016 to 2017). Regarding the research as a whole: Using TCR repertoire profiling, the study quantitatively followed how T-cell immune reconstitution unfolded in children after TCRalphabeta/CD19-depleted allogeneic hematopoietic cell transplantation. Results the study describes overall, beyond this receptor: In some patients, the high TCRbeta diversity seen at day 60 was put down to recipient T cells and intrathymic progenitors that had survived conditioning. About two months after transplant, the apparently early recovery of alphabetaT-cell counts reportedly depended on just several hundred clones that had expanded rapidly and came from non-depleted graft cells. Hyperexpanded clone frequencies declined over subsequent months; after one year, T-cell counts and TCRbeta diversity were mostly attributed to newly produced T cells.

The treatment or condition label for this specimen denotes: allogeneic hematopoietic cell transplantation with graft depleted of TCRalphabeta T cells and CD19 B cells. The transplant recipients were children given TCRalphabeta/CD19-depleted allogeneic hematopoietic cell grafts. The trim is 6 bases for V and 0 bases for J, with a gap of 18 bases between the germline ends. The CDR3, from cysteine to phenylalanine, totals 17 residues. The kept DNA is CDR3 alone, 51 bases in frame from the first base. Looking up the germline V gene yields CDR1 MNHEY and CDR2 SVGEGT. The method behind the library was PCR. The sequencing machine was an Illumina HiSeq 2500. To normalize quantification of the TCRbeta repertoire, the TCR libraries were built with molecular barcoding that relied on unique molecular identifiers. The raw public data were reprocessed by TCRdb itself: fastp quality trimming at Q25, MiXCR clonotype calling, in-frame beta chains only. CDR3 protein sequences are deduplicated, and each keeps its most common genes and DNA. The sample includes hundreds of thousands of distinct CDR3 sequences, with about 21% observed a single time. The top ten hold 13% to 15% of the sample.

This clonotype was picked up a small number of times. No antigen is known for it. The record has no base qualities; no much larger clone is one base away. This receptor chain uses TRBV6-2 or TRBV6-3 and TRBJ1-3; the D gene remains uncertain. The sample was PBMCs, mostly from graft donor cells, taken 360 days after TCRalphabeta/CD19-depleted stem cell transplant. This sequence originates from a boy under two years old who had a stem cell transplant for acute myeloid leukemia, so the T cells may come from the graft donor. The CDR3 in this case is CASSSVGPNHSGNTIYF. The bases are TGTGCCAGCAGCTCCGTGGGCCCTAATCACTCTGGAAACACCATATATTTT.